The clone carrying this T cell receptor beta chain showed up many times. Antigen unknown. Built from TCR beta cDNA, the libraries had unique molecular identifiers in them. One entry per CDR3 protein results from TCRdb running MiXCR on the PCR reads. The sample shows some 260,000 distinct CDR3 sequences, 36% of them seen only once. The CDR3 covers 13 residues. Germline V lookup: CDR1 SGHAT, CDR2 FQNNGV. The ends were cut back, 0 bases at V and 6 bases at J, with 3 bases in the middle. The data belong to a study of post-analysis software for immune sequencing data. Findings and limits, study-wide: The five TRBV segments detected at higher frequency in patients than in controls included TRBV5-6, TRBV5-1 and TRBV20-1.

The sequenced sample consisted of blood. The rearrangement joins TRBV11-2 to TRBJ1-6; D is unresolved. The source is a girl between 10 and 17 years old with multiple sclerosis. This chain's CDR3 is CASSLEPNSPLHF. The CDR3 region has the DNA TGTGCCAGCAGCTTAGAACCTAATTCACCCCTCCACTTT.